These 20 T cell receptor beta chains were sequenced from one sample in a study of identical twins. MiXCR, run by TCRdb on the 5' RACE reads, gives a single entry per CDR3 protein. The sample yields just under 550,000 distinct CDR3 sequences, roughly 15% seen once. This sample also belongs to another study, concerning yellow fever vaccine responses in identical twins.

Sample: CD4+ T cells sorted from blood. These TCRs come from a woman aged 18-29 years in good health.

V gene TRBV20-1 combines with J gene TRBJ1-6; the D is unclear. The CDR3 spans 14 residues. CDR1 and CDR2 from the germline V gene are DFQATT and SNEGSKA (reference sequence). Trimming shortened V by 3 bases and J by 10 bases, and 16 bases separated the two germline ends. CDR3 loop: CSASFGQKGSPLHF. Written as DNA, the CDR3 is TGCAGTGCTAGTTTTGGGCAGAAGGGCTCACCCCTCCACTTT.

There are a few counts of this clonotype. The V and J genes are TRBV5-1 and TRBJ2-7; D perhaps matches TRBD2 (5 bases). The CDR3 has 15 residues. In germline, CDR1 is SGHRS, CDR2 YFSETQ. Trimming stripped 0 bases from V and 3 bases from J, with 13 bases between. CDR3 in amino acids: CASSLAEGPRYEQYF. CDR3 in DNA: TGCGCCAGCAGCTTGGCCGAGGGCCCCCGCTACGAGCAGTACTTC.

The chain combines TRBV11-2 with TRBJ2-3; a weak D match, TRBD1 (6 bases). Trimming removed 0 bases from V and 2 bases from J, with 12 bases in between. The CDR3 is made up of 16 amino acids. The germline CDR1 and CDR2 sequences are SGHAT and FQNNGV. CDR3 sequence (DNA): TGTGCCAGCAGCTTAGAGAGGGGGTTGGACACAGATACGCAGTATTTT. Residues: CASSLERGLDTDTQYF.

In this sample, this clonotype turned up a few times. CDR3 sequence reads: CAISESTRGGNEQFF. The CDR3 region has the DNA TGTGCCATCAGTGAGTCGACTCGTGGGGGCAATGAGCAGTTCTTC. V and J are TRBV10-3 and TRBJ2-1, with D perhaps being TRBD1 or TRBD2 (5 bases each). This CDR3 has 15 residues. V lost 0 bases and J lost 6, with 12 bases in between. Germline CDR1 and CDR2: ENHRY and SYGVKD.

The rearrangement joins TRBV20-1 to TRBJ2-5; 15 nucleotides line up with TRBD2. Losses at the gene ends were 5 bases for V and 4 bases for J; bases not matched to a gene: 8. The CDR3 contains 16 residues. Germline-derived CDR1 and CDR2 are DFQATT and SNEGSKA (reference sequence). The CDR3, as DNA: TGCAGTGCTGATCGGACTAGCGGGGGGGCCGTAGAGACCCAGTACTTC. Its protein product is CSADRTSGGAVETQYF.

This sequence joins TRBV20-1 and TRBJ2-4; the match to TRBD2 covers 12 bases. The CDR3 is 17 residues long. Germline V gives CDR1 DFQATT, CDR2 SNEGSKA (reference sequence). In DNA, the CDR3 is TGCAGCCTGGGGGCTAGCGGGAGGGTTCTAGCCAAAAACATTCAGTACTTC. Its protein is CSLGASGRVLAKNIQYF.

This clonotype was counted a few times. This sequence joins TRBV3-1 and TRBJ1-6, with 10 positions matching TRBD1. Germline CDR1 LGHDT, CDR2 YNNKEL (reference sequence). This CDR3 comprises 17 residues. The trim removed 1 base at V and 6 bases at J, leaving 6 bases unmatched. CDR3: CASSQGTGGISNSPLHF. In nucleotides, the CDR3 is TGTGCCAGCAGCCAAGGGACAGGGGGGATCTCTAATTCACCCCTCCACTTT.

The DNA for the CDR3 is TGCGCCAGCAGCTTGCCCCCCCCGGGGGGGCCGAACACCGGGGAGCTGTTTTTT. This codes for CASSLPPPGGPNTGELFF. The rearrangement joins TRBV5-1 to TRBJ2-2; 8 bases align to TRBD2. CDR3 size: 18 residues. The germline V gene encodes CDR1 SGHRS and CDR2 YFSETQ. Unmatched junction bases numbered 8, after V lost 1 base and J lost 0 bases. Full variable domain (remainder filled in from reference TRBV5-1 and TRBJ2-2): KAGVTQTPRYLIKTRGQQVTLSCSPISGHRSVSWYQQTPGQGLQFLFEYFSETQRNKGNFPGRFSGRQFSNSRSEMNVSTLELGDSALYLCASSLPPPGGPNTGELFFGEGSRLTVL.

This clonotype showed up just a few times. The V gene is TRBV7-9, the J gene TRBJ2-1, with a possible D match to TRBD1 (5 bases). This CDR3 has 16 residues. Per germline, CDR1 SEHNR and CDR2 FQNEAQ (reference sequence). V lost 1 base, J lost 1 base, and 11 bases lay in between. CDR3 amino acids: CASSLDDRASYNEQFF. The CDR3 DNA follows: TGTGCCAGCAGCTTAGACGACAGAGCGTCCTACAATGAGCAGTTCTTC. The full variable domain, completed using reference TRBV7-9 and TRBJ2-1, is DTGVSQNPRHKITKRGQNVTFRCDPISEHNRLYWYRQTLGQGPEFLTYFQNEAQLEKSRLLSDRFSAERPKGSFSTLEIQRTEQGDSAMYLCASSLDDRASYNEQFFGPGTRLTVL.

In this sample, this clonotype turned up a few times. The V and J genes are TRBV12-3 or TRBV12-4 and TRBJ2-1, with a possible D match to TRBD1 (6 bases). V was clipped by 2 bases and J by 8 bases, with 10 bases between them. The CDR3 has 13 amino acids. This CDR3 reads CASSLRDTHEQFF. The CDR3 DNA follows: TGTGCCAGCAGTTTAAGGGACACCCATGAGCAGTTCTTC.

This clonotype was seen a handful of times. V usage is TRBV10-3 and J usage is TRBJ1-2; D is unclear. Trimming cost V 4 bases and J 4 bases, with 7 bases left between them. The CDR3 totals 12 residues. The germline V gene has CDR1 ENHRY and CDR2 SYGVKD. This CDR3 is CAISADRYGYTF. CDR3 nucleotide sequence: TGTGCCATCAGTGCGGACCGCTATGGCTACACCTTC.

This clonotype came up a few times. V is TRBV4-1 and J is TRBJ1-6, with D possibly being TRBD1 (5 bases). The V and J ends lost 5 bases and 10 bases respectively, with 21 bases between them. This CDR3 is 16 amino acids long. Germline CDR1 MGHRA, CDR2 YSYEKL. The CDR3 here is CASSAPATQRGSPLHF. DNA for the CDR3: TGCGCCAGCAGCGCCCCTGCCACCCAGCGGGGCTCACCCCTCCACTTT.

This clonotype was seen only a few times. The V call is TRBV10-3, the J call TRBJ1-2, with D tentatively TRBD1 (6 bases). The CDR3 runs 14 residues. Trimming removed 6 bases from V and 6 bases from J, with 17 bases in between. The germline V gene has CDR1 ENHRY and CDR2 SYGVKD. The chain's CDR3 is CAISGERGLHGYTF. In DNA, the CDR3 is TGTGCCATCAGCGGAGAAAGGGGGTTGCATGGCTACACCTTC.

V usage is TRBV5-1 and J usage is TRBJ2-5; 12 bases are shared with TRBD2. Germline CDR1 and CDR2: SGHRS and YFSETQ. Germline trimming cut 4 bases from V and 5 bases from J; bases unmatched to any gene: 6. The CDR3 is 15 amino acids. CDR3 residues: CASSPGLAGRETQYF. The CDR3 DNA follows: TGCGCCAGCAGCCCAGGACTAGCGGGAAGGGAGACCCAGTACTTC. Complete variable domain (other parts from reference TRBV5-1 and TRBJ2-5): KAGVTQTPRYLIKTRGQQVTLSCSPISGHRSVSWYQQTPGQGLQFLFEYFSETQRNKGNFPGRFSGRQFSNSRSEMNVSTLELGDSALYLCASSPGLAGRETQYFGPGTRLLVL.

This clonotype showed up just a few times. This chain links TRBV24-1 with TRBJ2-2, with 7 nucleotides matching TRBD1. V was pared by 11 bases and J by 6 bases, with 5 bases of the junction left unmatched. The germline gives CDR1 KGHDR, CDR2 SFDVKD. This CDR3 has 12 amino acids. The CDR3 DNA reads as TGTGCCATCTCAACAGGGGCCGGGGAGCTGTTTTTT. Translated: CAISTGAGELFF.

This clonotype appeared a few times. The rearrangement joins TRBV20-1 to TRBJ2-2; D gene ambiguous. Germline V CDR1 and CDR2: DFQATT, SNEGSKA (reference sequence). The CDR3 is 16 amino acids. Trimming removed 1 base from V and 1 base from J, with 13 bases in between. Here the CDR3 reads CSARVGGNLNTGELFF. The DNA for the CDR3 is TGCAGTGCTAGAGTCGGTGGAAATTTGAACACCGGGGAGCTGTTTTTT.

The J gene is TRBJ2-1, the V gene TRBV5-1; D might be TRBD2 (5 bases). The germline CDR1 and CDR2 sequences are SGHRS and YFSETQ. This CDR3 is 14 amino acids long. Trimming stripped 5 bases from V and 5 bases from J, with 14 bases between. CDR3 in DNA: TGCGCCAGCAGGAGGGCCGAGAAGAACAATGAGCAGTTCTTC. Translating it yields CASRRAEKNNEQFF.

The chain has TRBV27 and TRBJ2-7; the match to TRBD1 covers 11 bases. V trimming: 6 bases; J trimming: 3 bases; junction bases outside the gene matches: 10. Germline V gives CDR1 MNHEY, CDR2 SMNVEV (reference sequence). The CDR3 is 16 residues long. The CDR3 here is CASRPLGTGGGYEQYV. The CDR3 coding sequence is TGTGCCAGCAGGCCACTTGGGACAGGGGGTGGCTACGAGCAGTACGTC.

This chain joins TRBV28 and TRBJ2-1, with D perhaps matching TRBD2 (5 bases). The CDR3 loop spans 14 amino acids. The germline V gene has CDR1 MDHEN and CDR2 SYDVKM. Between the trimmed V and J ends, which lost 6 bases and 10 bases, there was a span of 19 bases. The CDR3 bases are TGTGCCAGCAGAAGGACTGGGCTAGGACTCGAGCAGTTCTTC. Translated: CASRRTGLGLEQFF. Full variable domain (remainder filled in from reference TRBV28 and TRBJ2-1): DVKVTQSSRYLVKRTGEKVFLECVQDMDHENMFWYRQDPGLGLRLIYFSYDVKMKEKGDIPEGYSVSREKKERFSLILESASTNQTSMYLCASRRTGLGLEQFFGPGTRLTVL.

The DNA of the CDR3 is TGTGCCAGCAGTTATCCGCCACTGAGGGGGGACAATGAGCAGTTCTTC. Translated, it gives CASSYPPLRGDNEQFF. The chain is built from TRBV28 and TRBJ2-1; possibly TRBD1 or TRBD2 for D (6 bases each). CDR3 size: 16 residues. Germline CDR1 is MDHEN and CDR2 is SYDVKM. V was pared by 4 bases and J by 5 bases, with 18 bases between.